This TCR beta chain came from a study of cytomegalovirus exposure and HLA in healthy donors. General study results and limits: In a later analysis, at a false discovery rate of 0.05, roughly 18,000 TCR beta sequences were associated with HLA alleles. The analysis excluded some indistinguishable V segments, including TRBV6-2 and TRBV6-3.

Vbeta (60) and Jbeta (13) primers were used in the PCR. Produced via immunoSEQ multiplex PCR; TCRdb's table is partial and in-frame only. The repertoire holds approximately 100,000 clones, with roughly 80% as singletons. The V gene's germline CDR1 is SNHLY and CDR2 FYNNEI. This CDR3 region has 15 residues. After removal of 0 bases from V and 4 bases from J, the junction contained 5 bases not matched to a gene. On this clone itself: The antigen remains undetermined.

This receptor was taken from a middle-aged man in good health and CMV-seronegative. The rearrangement links TRBV2 to TRBJ1-2, with 7 nucleotides matching TRBD1. Sequencing was carried out using PBMCs. Here the CDR3 reads CASSEAGQGGYGYTF. For the CDR3, the DNA is TGTGCCAGCAGTGAAGCGGGCCAGGGGGGCTATGGCTACACCTTC.